This T cell receptor beta chain derives from a study of blood T cell repertoires in COVID-19. Study-wide background: Acute and convalescent COVID-19 specimens originated in the United States, Italy and Spain. T cells, B-cell-depleted T cells, or PBMCs provided the cDNA or gDNA that served as material.

The authors' processing: Amplification with reference gene primers provided the estimates of nucleated cell counts. This table comes from immunoSEQ multiplex PCR, and its TCRdb copy is limited to in-frame clones, with some not included. Clone size and V and J calls were adopted from that table, with D and trimming inferred from the DNA. Of 100,000 to 150,000 clones in the sample, over 60% were seen once. The specimen was peripheral blood. The receptor comes from a woman between 70 and 85 years old with acute or convalescent COVID-19.

The CDR3 nucleotides read TGTGCCAGCTCATCGCACTCAGGGACTGAAGCTTTCTTT. It specifies CASSSHSGTEAFF. V gene TRBV18 combines with J gene TRBJ1-1; D may be TRBD1 (5 bases). From germline, CDR1 is KGHSH and CDR2 LQKENI. The CDR3 has 13 amino acids. Trimming removed 5 bases from V and 5 bases from J, with 12 bases in between.